The rows below give T cell receptor beta chains drawn from one sample of a study of OX40 agonist ivuxolimab in advanced cancers. Libraries were prepared by immunoSEQ multiplex PCR; TCRdb keeps only in-frame clonotypes and omits some of them. The sample has roughly 60,000 clones; less than 90% are singletons. This sample comprised CD4+ or CD8+ T cells sorted from blood, obtained in a trial of the OX40 agonist ivuxolimab. These receptors came from an adult with an advanced solid tumor such as melanoma, head and neck, liver or kidney cancer. The CDR3 runs from the conserved cysteine through the conserved F or W. The size field is filled for only some rows; it gives once, few, many or a size class.

>TRBV5-1|once|TRBJ2-2
CASRLGQENTGELFF
>TRBV19|-|TRBJ1-2
CASRAEGAYYGYTF
>TRBV2|-|TRBJ2-2
CASSYGPNTGELFF
>TRBV7-8|-|TRBJ1-1
CASSLAWSLGTGNTEAFF
>TRBV6-6|-|TRBJ2-5
CASSRTGYRETQYF
>TRBV9|-|TRBJ1-5
CASSVEGDQPQHF
>TRBV5-4|once|TRBJ2-7
CASKTGTASSYEQYF
>TRBV29-1|-|TRBJ1-5
CSVAGTGDQPQHF
>TRBV7-3|-|TRBJ2-3
CASSSGQAADTQYF
>TRBV9|-|TRBJ1-2
CASSPTHTSYGYTF
>TRBV5-4|-|TRBJ2-7
CASSLALPSEQYF
>TRBV11-2|-|-
CASSFPKTGAGDRGEQYF
>TRBV6-5|-|TRBJ2-3
CASYYANTQYF
>TRBV28|-|TRBJ1-4
CASSLADSATNEKLFF